The 14 T cell receptor beta chains below all came from one sample that was sequenced in a study of regulatory T cells in long-lasting Graves disease (dated by TCRdb to the early 2020s). In the paper's terms, the time point label means: newly diagnosed GD, antithyroid drugs for less than 3 months. For both TCR sequencing and RNA sequencing, RNA was extracted from PBMCs using TRIzol. Library creation used multiplex PCR. The sequencer listed for this sample is Illumina HiSeq 4000. iRepertoire HTBI primers and Arm-PCR amplification of CDR3 regions were used to construct TCR beta libraries. TCRdb itself trimmed the public reads at Q25 with fastp, ran MiXCR and retained productive beta chains. Rows are unified per CDR3 protein, each entry keeping the most common DNA and genes. In all, the sample holds fewer than 350,000 distinct CDR3 sequences, and under 20% of those were seen once. Of the sample, roughly 35% falls within the top ten clones.

Source: peripheral blood mononuclear cells (PBMCs), taken at new diagnosis, from a patient treated with antithyroid drugs. Every receptor here comes from a female donor with Graves disease.

This clonotype was counted ten times or more. The rearrangement links TRBV9 to TRBJ2-7; possibly TRBD1 or TRBD2 for D (5 bases each). Trimming cost V 0 bases and J 2 bases, with 12 bases left between them. The germline CDR1 and CDR2 sequences are SGDLS and YYNGEE. This CDR3 is built from 15 residues. CDR3 coding DNA: TGTGCCAGCAGCGTAGCCGGGACGCCTACCTACGAGCAGTACTTC. It translates to CASSVAGTPTYEQYF. Variable domain in full (rest from reference TRBV9 and TRBJ2-7): DSGVTQTPKHLITATGQRVTLRCSPRSGDLSVYWYQQSLDQGLQFLIQYYNGEERAKGNILERFSAQQFPDLHSELNLSSLELGDSALYFCASSVAGTPTYEQYFGPGTRLTVT.

This clonotype was found many times. The V call is TRBV6-5, the J call TRBJ1-6, with D unresolved. V shed 0 bases and J shed 5 bases, with 11 bases lying between them. The CDR3 contains 16 residues. Germline V gives CDR1 MNHEY, CDR2 SVGAGI. The CDR3 region is CASSYSVSVDNSPLHF. The DNA for the CDR3 is TGTGCCAGCAGTTACTCGGTTTCAGTCGATAATTCACCCCTCCACTTT.

There are a few counts of this clonotype. The V and J genes are TRBV6-5 and TRBJ2-7, with 7 bases fitting TRBD1. V shed 2 bases, J shed 2 bases, and the junction held 9 bases outside the gene matches. The CDR3 totals 16 residues. The germline gives CDR1 MNHEY, CDR2 SVGAGI. The CDR3 sequence: CASSYPPRDSAYEQYF. The CDR3 DNA follows: TGTGCCAGCAGTTACCCACCCCGGGACAGCGCCTACGAGCAGTACTTC.

The table lists this clonotype with many counts. This chain joins TRBV6-1 and TRBJ1-5, with D perhaps matching TRBD1 (5 bases). The germline V gene has CDR1 MNHNS and CDR2 SASEGT. The ends were cut back, 7 bases at V and 2 bases at J, with 9 bases in the middle. The CDR3 extends over 13 amino acids. The CDR3 sequence is CASKVQGNQPQHF. The CDR3 coding sequence is TGTGCCAGCAAAGTACAGGGCAATCAGCCCCAGCATTTT.

This clonotype was recorded many times. This sequence joins TRBV27 and TRBJ2-2; 8 bases map to TRBD2. Germline-derived CDR1 and CDR2 are MNHEY and SMNVEV (reference sequence). Trimming at V came to 6 bases and at J to 4 bases, leaving 10 bases not matched to a gene. The length of the CDR3 is 16 residues. DNA of the CDR3: TGTGCCAGCAGGTGGCGTGGGGCGGGGGGCACCGGGGAGCTGTTTTTT. It yields the protein CASRWRGAGGTGELFF.

This clonotype was detected a few times. This chain joins TRBV12-5 and TRBJ2-6; no reliable D call. Germline V gene data show CDR1 as LGHNT and CDR2 as FRNRAP. V lost 6 bases, J lost 0 bases, and 18 bases lay in between. The CDR3 sequence is 18 residues long. CDR3 region: CASGPTDMGFSGANVLTF. The DNA of the CDR3 is TGTGCTAGTGGCCCCACTGACATGGGGTTCTCTGGGGCCAACGTCCTGACTTTC. The full variable domain, with the rest looked up from reference TRBV12-5 and TRBJ2-6, is DARVTQTPRHKVTEMGQEVTMRCQPILGHNTVFWYRQTMMQGLELLAYFRNRAPLDDSGMPKDRFSAEMPDATLATLKIQPSEPRDSAVYFCASGPTDMGFSGANVLTFGAGSRLTVL.

In its sample, this clonotype was seen many times. The chain is built from TRBV7-2 and TRBJ1-6; unclear D gene. Germline V CDR1 and CDR2: SGHTA, FQGNSA. The V end lost 10 bases, the J end lost 0 bases, and 10 bases lay between the germline ends. This CDR3 region has 14 residues. DNA of the CDR3: TGTGCCACCAGTGGGAGCTCCTATAATTCACCCCTCCACTTT. This translates into CATSGSSYNSPLHF. Complete variable domain (other parts from reference TRBV7-2 and TRBJ1-6): GAGVSQSPSNKVTEKGKDVELRCDPISGHTALYWYRQSLGQGLEFLIYFQGNSAPDKSGLPSDRFSAERTGGSVSTLTIQRTQQEDSAVYLCATSGSSYNSPLHFGNGTRLTVT.

CDR3 in amino acids: CAISEAQWGIDYGYTF. The CDR3 DNA reads as TGTGCCATCAGTGAGGCCCAGTGGGGTATCGACTATGGCTACACCTTC. J is TRBJ1-2 and V is TRBV10-3, with D unclear. The CDR3 is made up of 16 amino acids. Trimming shortened V by 2 bases and J by 3 bases, and 16 bases separated the two germline ends. Germline CDR1 reads ENHRY; CDR2 reads SYGVKD.

This clonotype was counted a few times. The rearrangement uses TRBV7-9 and TRBJ2-4; D gene ambiguous. The CDR3 consists of 13 residues. Germline V gene data show CDR1 as SEHNR and CDR2 as FQNEAQ (reference sequence). Between the trimmed V and J ends, which lost 5 bases and 3 bases, there was a span of 8 bases. CDR3 nucleotide sequence: TGTGCCAGCAGCCCACCCGACAAAAACATTCAGTACTTC. This sequence encodes CASSPPDKNIQYF. Complete variable domain (other parts from reference TRBV7-9 and TRBJ2-4): DTGVSQNPRHKITKRGQNVTFRCDPISEHNRLYWYRQTLGQGPEFLTYFQNEAQLEKSRLLSDRFSAERPKGSFSTLEIQRTEQGDSAMYLCASSPPDKNIQYFGAGTRLSVL.

This clonotype appeared many times. The J gene is TRBJ2-1, the V gene TRBV10-3; D is ambiguous. Trimming shortened V by 2 bases and J by 7 bases, and 15 bases separated the two germline ends. Germline lookup yields CDR1 ENHRY and CDR2 SYGVKD. The CDR3 length is 15 residues. Here the CDR3 reads CAISEPASSTNEQFF. In DNA form, the CDR3 reads TGTGCCATCAGTGAGCCCGCTTCTTCTACGAATGAGCAGTTCTTC.

This clonotype occurred many times. The genes are TRBV28 and TRBJ1-1; D is unclear. V lost 1 base, J lost 3 bases, and 12 bases lay in between. Germline-derived CDR1 and CDR2 are MDHEN and SYDVKM. The CDR3 covers 15 residues. Here the CDR3 reads CASSLFTLFDTEAFF. CDR3 DNA: TGTGCCAGCAGTTTATTTACCCTTTTCGACACTGAAGCTTTCTTT.

This clonotype appeared a few times. J is TRBJ2-1 and V is TRBV7-2; TRBD2 aligns across 12 bases. This CDR3 region has 14 residues. Germline V gives CDR1 SGHTA, CDR2 FQGNSA. V lost 5 bases, J lost 10 bases, and 6 bases stayed unmatched. The CDR3 here is CASSLGLAGWEQFF. The CDR3 bases are TGTGCCAGCAGCCTCGGACTAGCGGGATGGGAGCAGTTCTTC.

The CDR3 DNA sequence: TGTGCCAGTAGTACCCCCCCGTGGCCAAGCTCCTACAATGAGCAGTTCTTC. Residues: CASSTPPWPSSYNEQFF. The genes are TRBV19 and TRBJ2-1, with D hard to call. Germline CDR1 LNHDA, CDR2 SQIVND (reference sequence). Trimming took 4 bases from V and 0 from J, leaving 16 bases between them. The length of the CDR3 is 17 residues.

This clonotype showed up many times. The chain carries TRBV4-1 and TRBJ2-1; D is possibly TRBD1 (6 bases). This CDR3 is 13 amino acids long. CDR1 is MGHRA and CDR2 is YSYEKL in the germline V gene. V gave up 3 bases and J gave up 11 bases, with 14 bases separating them. CDR3 in DNA: TGCGCCAGCAGCCAGGGGGCGGTCTCCCAGCAGTTCTTC. As protein: CASSQGAVSQQFF.